The entry that follows covers one T cell receptor (beta chain) sequence. Its specificity is not known. The data belong to a study of CXCR3-negative and CXCR3-positive naive CD8 T cells. Study outcomes and limitations: In CXCR3-positive naive cells, the TRB CDR3s were more hydrophobic than in CXCR3-negative naive cells.

The method, 5' RACE with UMI labels, was used to prepare the TRB cDNA libraries. TCRdb reprocessed the 5' RACE reads and reports one entry per CDR3 protein, with no DNA. This sample's clone table lists around 60,000 distinct CDR3 sequences. The germline V gene encodes CDR1 LNHNV and CDR2 YYDKDF (reference sequence). The CDR3 spans 17 residues. The rearrangement joins TRBV15 to TRBJ2-1; TCRdb's D call of TRBD2 is untestable without DNA. Sequencing was performed on naive CXCR3+ CD8+ T cells from blood. Sample subset: CD45RO-CCR7+CD27+CD95- naive CD8+ T cells expressing CXCR3 (TNR3+). The source of this sequence is a human donor in good health. Some clones in this sample may be carry-over from other donors' samples. The chain's CDR3 is CATSRRRLAGGDNEQFF.